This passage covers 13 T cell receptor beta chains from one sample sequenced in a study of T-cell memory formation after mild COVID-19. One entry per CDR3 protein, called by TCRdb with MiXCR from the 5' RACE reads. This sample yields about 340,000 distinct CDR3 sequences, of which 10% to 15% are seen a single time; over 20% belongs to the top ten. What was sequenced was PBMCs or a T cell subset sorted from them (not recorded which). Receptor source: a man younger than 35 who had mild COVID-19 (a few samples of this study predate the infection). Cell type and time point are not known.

The CDR3 protein is CASSDRARDTQYF. CDR3 in DNA: TGCGCCAGCAGTGACAGGGCCCGTGATACGCAGTATTTT. The rearrangement uses TRBV10-1 and TRBJ2-3; perhaps TRBD1 as D (5 bases). The germline V gene encodes CDR1 WNHNN and CDR2 SYGVQD (reference sequence). The CDR3 loop spans 13 amino acids. Trimming left V 3 bases short and J 6 bases short, with 10 bases between.

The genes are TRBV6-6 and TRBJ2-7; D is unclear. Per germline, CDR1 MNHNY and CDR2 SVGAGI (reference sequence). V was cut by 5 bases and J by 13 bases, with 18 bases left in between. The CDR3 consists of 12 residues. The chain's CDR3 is CASSEASTRAYV. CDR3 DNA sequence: TGTGCCAGCAGTGAGGCGTCTACACGCGCCTACGTC.

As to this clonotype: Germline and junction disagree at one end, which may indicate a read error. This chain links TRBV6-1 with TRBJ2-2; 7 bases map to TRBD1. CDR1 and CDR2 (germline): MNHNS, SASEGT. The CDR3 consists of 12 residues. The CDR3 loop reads CATTGNAGELFF. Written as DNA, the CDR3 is TGTGCCACGACAGGGAACGCCGGGGAGCTGTTTTTT.

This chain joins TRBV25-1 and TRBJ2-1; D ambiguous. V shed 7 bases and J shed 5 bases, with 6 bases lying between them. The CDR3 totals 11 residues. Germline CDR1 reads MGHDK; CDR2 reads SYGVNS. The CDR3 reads CASMVNNEQFF. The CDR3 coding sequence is TGTGCCAGCATGGTCAACAATGAGCAGTTCTTC.

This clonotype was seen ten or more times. CDR3 DNA: TGCGCCAGCAGCTTGTCCTCGAGCTCCTACAATGAGCAGTTCTTC. Translated: CASSLSSSSYNEQFF. V is TRBV5-1 and J is TRBJ2-1; D remains unclear. Germline V gene data show CDR1 as SGHRS and CDR2 as YFSETQ. The CDR3 length is 15 residues. V was clipped by 1 base and J by 0 bases, with 8 bases between them.

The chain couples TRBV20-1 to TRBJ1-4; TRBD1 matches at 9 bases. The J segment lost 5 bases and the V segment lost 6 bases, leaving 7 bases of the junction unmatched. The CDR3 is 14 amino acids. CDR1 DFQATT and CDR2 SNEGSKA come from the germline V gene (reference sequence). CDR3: CSANPGQGNEKLFF. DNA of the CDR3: TGCAGTGCAAATCCGGGACAGGGAAATGAAAAACTGTTTTTT.

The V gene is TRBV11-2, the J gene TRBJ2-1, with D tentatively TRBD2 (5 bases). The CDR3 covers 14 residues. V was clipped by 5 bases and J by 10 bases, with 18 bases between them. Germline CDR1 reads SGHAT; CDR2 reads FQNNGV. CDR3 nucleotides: TGTGCCAGCAGCCCGGTTGGGGAGACGGGCGAGCAGTTCTTC. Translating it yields CASSPVGETGEQFF.

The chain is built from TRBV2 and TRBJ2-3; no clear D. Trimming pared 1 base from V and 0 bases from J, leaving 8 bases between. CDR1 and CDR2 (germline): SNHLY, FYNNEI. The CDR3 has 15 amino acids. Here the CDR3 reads CASSEVESSTDTQYF. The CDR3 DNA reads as TGTGCCAGCAGTGAAGTGGAATCTAGCACAGATACGCAGTATTTT.

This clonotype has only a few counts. CDR3 in DNA: TGTGCCAGCAGCCCCGGGACATTCGATTACAATGAGCAGTTCTTC. Translating gives CASSPGTFDYNEQFF. The chain couples TRBV11-2 to TRBJ2-1; the D gene is possibly TRBD1 (6 bases). The V gene lost 5 bases and the J gene lost 4 bases, with 15 bases spanning the gap. CDR1 SGHAT and CDR2 FQNNGV come from the germline V gene. The CDR3 length is 15 residues.

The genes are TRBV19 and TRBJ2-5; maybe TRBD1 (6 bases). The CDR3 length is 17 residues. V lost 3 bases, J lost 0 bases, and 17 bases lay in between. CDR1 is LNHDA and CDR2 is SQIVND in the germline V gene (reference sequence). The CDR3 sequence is CASSMKVWTAYQETQYF. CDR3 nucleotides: TGTGCCAGTAGTATGAAGGTTTGGACAGCTTACCAAGAGACCCAGTACTTC.

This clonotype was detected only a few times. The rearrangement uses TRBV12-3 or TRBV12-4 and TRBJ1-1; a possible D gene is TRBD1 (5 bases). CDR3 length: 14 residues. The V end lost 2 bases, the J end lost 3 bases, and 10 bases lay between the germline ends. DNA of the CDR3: TGTGCCAGCAGTTTACAGGGAAGGGACACTGAAGCTTTCTTT. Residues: CASSLQGRDTEAFF.

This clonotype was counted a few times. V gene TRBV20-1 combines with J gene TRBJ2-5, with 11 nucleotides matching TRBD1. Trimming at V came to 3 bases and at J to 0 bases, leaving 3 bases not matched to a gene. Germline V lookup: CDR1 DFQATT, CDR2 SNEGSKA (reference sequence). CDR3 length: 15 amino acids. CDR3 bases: TGCAGTGCTAGGCGGACAGGGGGCTACCAAGAGACCCAGTACTTC. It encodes CSARRTGGYQETQYF.

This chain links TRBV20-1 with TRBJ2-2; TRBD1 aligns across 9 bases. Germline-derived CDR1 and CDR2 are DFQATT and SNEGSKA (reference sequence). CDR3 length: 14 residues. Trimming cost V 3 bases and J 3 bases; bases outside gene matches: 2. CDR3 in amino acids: CSARTGGHTGELFF. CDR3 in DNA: TGCAGTGCTAGGACAGGGGGGCACACCGGGGAGCTGTTTTTT.